The sequence of this T cell receptor beta chain was determined in a study of blood T cell repertoires in COVID-19. In the study overall: The United States, Italy and Spain were the sources of the acute and convalescent COVID-19 samples. The cDNA or gDNA used as material had been derived from T cells, B-cell-depleted T cells, or PBMCs.

The V gene end was trimmed by 0 bases and the J gene end by 9 bases; junction bases not matched to a gene: 8. This CDR3 region has 13 residues. Germline-derived CDR1 and CDR2 are GTSNPN and SVGIG (reference sequence). Original handling: Amplification of reference gene primers was used by the study to estimate nucleated cell counts. The method was immunoSEQ multiplex PCR; TCRdb's version includes in-frame clones alone and lacks a portion of them. Clonal size and the V and J genes are those of that table, whereas D and trimming came from the DNA. The sample has fewer than 150,000 clones; around nine tenths are singletons.

The sequenced sample was peripheral blood. The V gene is TRBV30, the J gene TRBJ2-7; 7 bases are shared with TRBD1. This receptor was obtained from a woman in her thirties or forties with acute or convalescent COVID-19. The CDR3 sequence is CAWSVRDSLGQYF. As DNA, the CDR3 is TGTGCCTGGAGTGTACGGGACAGTCTAGGGCAGTACTTC.